The 15 T cell receptor beta chains in this list originate from one sample, sequenced in a study of PD-L1 blockade in urothelial cancer. The protocol was immunoSEQ multiplex PCR, while the TCRdb copy is restricted to in-frame clones and leaves out a portion. The sample consists of 44,000 or so clones, roughly 86% of them appearing once. The sample in question was PBMCs, obtained around atezolizumab (anti-PD-L1) treatment. All receptors derive from a man between 65 and 85 years old with urothelial cancer.

The gene calls are TRBV11-2 and TRBJ2-3; possibly TRBD2 for D (6 bases). This CDR3 has 17 amino acids. In germline, CDR1 is SGHAT, CDR2 FQNNGV. V dropped 3 bases and J dropped 0 bases, with 16 bases sitting between them. CDR3 sequence reads: CASSFAGSPSSTDTQYF. The CDR3 DNA reads as TGTGCCAGCAGCTTCGCCGGGAGTCCTTCTAGCACAGATACGCAGTATTTT. The full variable domain, rest sourced from reference TRBV11-2 and TRBJ2-3, is EAGVAQSPRYKIIEKRQSVAFWCNPISGHATLYWYQQILGQGPKLLIQFQNNGVVDDSQLPKDRFSAERLKGVDSTLKIQPAKLEDSAVYLCASSFAGSPSSTDTQYFGPGTRLTVL.

The rearrangement uses TRBV6-5 and TRBJ1-2, with TRBD1 as a possible D gene (5 bases). The CDR3 loop spans 13 amino acids. The V gene's germline CDR1 is MNHEY and CDR2 SVGAGI. The germline V and J ends were trimmed by 11 bases and 0 bases, with 13 bases remaining between them. The CDR3 DNA follows: TGTGCCGCACACGGGGGAGCTAACTATGGCTACACCTTC. This encodes CAAHGGANYGYTF.

The rearrangement joins TRBV19 to TRBJ2-5; TRBD1 agrees at 10 bases. The CDR3 runs to 14 residues. After removal of 5 bases from V and 4 bases from J, the junction contained 4 bases not matched to a gene. Looked up from germline, CDR1 is LNHDA and CDR2 is SQIVND (reference sequence). CDR3 loop: CASSQGTGAETQYF. The CDR3 DNA reads as TGTGCCAGTAGTCAAGGGACAGGGGCAGAGACCCAGTACTTC.

The chain employs TRBV29-1 and TRBJ1-2; TRBD1 agrees at 10 bases. From germline, CDR1 is SQVTM and CDR2 ANQGSEA. The CDR3 totals 17 residues. The V segment lost 7 bases and the J segment 7 bases; nucleotides outside the gene matches: 21. CDR3 sequence (DNA): TGCAGCGCTGCACGGGACAGGGGACTTAGGGGTGCGGGTGGCTACACCTTC. It specifies CSAARDRGLRGAGGYTF.

The CDR3 DNA reads as TGTGCCAGTAGTATGGGGGGGCAGCCGTCTGGAAACACCATATATTTT. Translation: CASSMGGQPSGNTIYF. The rearrangement joins TRBV19 to TRBJ1-3, with D tentatively TRBD1 (6 bases). This CDR3 has 16 amino acids. CDR1 is LNHDA and CDR2 is SQIVND in the germline V gene (reference sequence). V lost 3 bases and J lost 1, with 13 bases in between. The full variable domain, rest sourced from reference TRBV19 and TRBJ1-3, is DGGITQSPKYLFRKEGQNVTLSCEQNLNHDAMYWYRQDPGQGLRLIYYSQIVNDFQKGDIAEGYSVSREKKESFPLTVTSAQKNPTAFYLCASSMGGQPSGNTIYFGEGSWLTVV.

This clone was found once. The chain is built from TRBV4-1 and TRBJ1-2; 8 bases fit TRBD1. Germline assignment: CDR1 MGHRA and CDR2 YSYEKL. The CDR3 covers 15 residues. The trim removed 0 bases at V and 4 bases at J, leaving 4 bases unmatched. CDR3 in amino acids: CASSQDETGAYGYTF. CDR3 bases: TGCGCCAGCAGCCAAGACGAGACAGGGGCCTATGGCTACACCTTC.

This sequence joins TRBV5-1 and TRBJ2-2; TRBD2 might be the D (5 bases). Germline CDR1 SGHRS, CDR2 YFSETQ. The CDR3 spans 14 residues. V lost 3 bases and J lost 3, with 9 bases in between. DNA for the CDR3: TGCGCCAGCAGCTCGGACTTAGACACCGGGGAGCTGTTTTTT. Translation gives CASSSDLDTGELFF.

The rearrangement links TRBV19 to TRBJ1-1, with 11 bases lining up with TRBD1. Looked up from germline, CDR1 is LNHDA and CDR2 is SQIVND (reference sequence). V lost 5 bases and J lost 5; bases outside the gene matches: 7. The CDR3 extends over 15 amino acids. The CDR3 DNA sequence: TGTGCCAGTAGTGGGGGGACAGGGGGTTTGACTGAAGCTTTCTTT. Translating it yields CASSGGTGGLTEAFF.

The chain is built from TRBV2 and TRBJ2-3, with TRBD2 matching over 11 bases. Germline trimming cut 7 bases from V and 0 bases from J; bases unmatched to any gene: 6. The CDR3 loop spans 16 amino acids. Germline-derived CDR1 and CDR2 are SNHLY and FYNNEI. CDR3 coding DNA: TGTGCCAGCAAGTCGACTAGCGGGGCTAGCACAGATACGCAGTATTTT. Encoded protein: CASKSTSGASTDTQYF.

This clone was found once. This chain links TRBV19 with TRBJ1-2; 7 bases are shared with TRBD1. The CDR3 covers 14 residues. In germline, CDR1 is LNHDA, CDR2 SQIVND (reference sequence). J lost 10 bases, V lost 7 bases, and 15 bases had no gene match. The CDR3 reads CASMRPGTVIIYTF. The CDR3 coding sequence is TGTGCCAGTATGCGACCCGGGACAGTAATCATCTACACCTTC.

The rearrangement links TRBV18 to TRBJ1-4; no clear D. The CDR3 extends over 15 amino acids. Germline CDR1 KGHSH, CDR2 LQKENI. V lost 4 bases, J lost 5 bases, and 14 bases lay in between. This CDR3 reads CASSQTGLENEKLFF. The CDR3 bases are TGTGCCAGCTCACAGACGGGTTTGGAAAATGAAAAACTGTTTTTT.

This sequence joins TRBV7-6 and TRBJ2-3, with 7 bases identical to TRBD1. Germline V gene data show CDR1 as SGHVS and CDR2 as FNYEAQ. The CDR3 consists of 17 residues. The J segment lost 0 bases and the V segment lost 1 base, leaving 7 bases of the junction unmatched. In nucleotides, the CDR3 is TGTGCCAGCAGCTTAGGGACGGGACAGAGTAGCACAGATACGCAGTATTTT. This translates into CASSLGTGQSSTDTQYF.

V usage is TRBV27 and J usage is TRBJ2-3; D uncertain. The CDR3 covers 14 residues. The ends were cut back, 6 bases at V and 0 bases at J, with 10 bases in the middle. CDR1 and CDR2 from the germline V gene are MNHEY and SMNVEV (reference sequence). DNA of the CDR3: TGTGCCAGCAGCCCTCTAGGAAGCACAGATACGCAGTATTTT. Its protein product is CASSPLGSTDTQYF.

This chain joins TRBV4-1 and TRBJ1-1, with 7 positions matching TRBD1. This CDR3 has 15 amino acids. J was trimmed by 5 bases and V by 2 bases; bases with no gene match: 8. Germline CDR1 and CDR2: MGHRA and YSYEKL. Here the CDR3 DNA reads TGCGCCAGCAGCCAATTGGACAGGCCGGTGACTGAAGCTTTCTTT. It codes for CASSQLDRPVTEAFF.

V is TRBV11-3 and J is TRBJ2-7, with D unresolved. Per germline, CDR1 SGHNT and CDR2 YENEEA. The CDR3 is 13 amino acids. Trimming pared 2 bases from V and 7 bases from J, leaving 12 bases between. The CDR3 nucleotides are TGTGCCAGCAGCTTATCGGCGTCACAGGAGCAGTACTTC. Translation: CASSLSASQEQYF.